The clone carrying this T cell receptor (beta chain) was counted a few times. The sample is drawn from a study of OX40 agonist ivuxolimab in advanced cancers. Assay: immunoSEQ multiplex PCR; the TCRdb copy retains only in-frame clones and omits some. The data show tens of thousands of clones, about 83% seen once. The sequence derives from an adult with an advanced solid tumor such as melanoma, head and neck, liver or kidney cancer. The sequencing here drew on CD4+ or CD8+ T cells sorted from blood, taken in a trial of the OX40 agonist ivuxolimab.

CDR3 in DNA: TGTGCCAGCAGCCTTACTAGCGGGGGGGATGGTGAGCAGTTCTTC. Translated, it gives CASSLTSGGDGEQFF. The gene calls are TRBV9 and TRBJ2-1; 13 bases are shared with TRBD2. The length of the CDR3 is 15 residues. V was pared by 4 bases and J by 9 bases, with 7 bases of the junction left unmatched. CDR1 SGDLS and CDR2 YYNGEE come from the germline V gene. The full variable domain, completed using reference TRBV9 and TRBJ2-1, is DSGVTQTPKHLITATGQRVTLRCSPRSGDLSVYWYQQSLDQGLQFLIQYYNGEERAKGNILERFSAQQFPDLHSELNLSSLELGDSALYFCASSLTSGGDGEQFFGPGTRLTVL.